These T cell receptor beta chains were read from a single sample in a study of blood T cell repertoires in COVID-19. Sequencing was performed with immunoSEQ multiplex PCR; in TCRdb, only in-frame clones are kept and a portion is missing. This table holds some 150,000 clones, over 80% found once. Sequencing was done on a sample of peripheral blood. These receptors were taken from a man between 45 and 60 years old with active COVID-19. CDR3s include the opening cysteine and the closing phenylalanine or tryptophan. A D gene is named only where the DNA matches it firmly. Clone size, where shown, is once, few, many, or a class for clones that have expanded.

J: TRBJ1-6
size: once
V: TRBV7-6
D: NA
DNA: TGTGCCAGCAGCCCCCACTCGAGGCAGAATTCACCCCTCCACTTT
CDR3: CASSPHSRQNSPLHF

J: TRBJ2-1
size: NA
V: TRBV18
D: NA
DNA: TGTGCCAGCTCACCAATCCGGTACAATGAGCAGTTCTTC
CDR3: CASSPIRYNEQFF

J: TRBJ2-7
size: few
V: TRBV7-3
D: TRBD1
DNA: TGTGCCAGCAGCCCAGGACAGGGGGCTCTTTCGACTTCCTACGAGCAGTACTTC
CDR3: CASSPGQGALSTSYEQYF

J: TRBJ2-1
size: NA
V: TRBV13
D: TRBD2
DNA: TGTGCCAGCAGCCACAAATGGCGGGGGGTAAATGAGCAGTTCTTC
CDR3: CASSHKWRGVNEQFF

J: TRBJ1-2
size: once
V: TRBV11-2
D: TRBD1
DNA: TGTGCCAGCAGTATCAGGGGGCTGGGCTATGGCTACACCTTC
CDR3: CASSIRGLGYGYTF

J: TRBJ2-3
size: NA
V: TRBV3-1/TRBV3-2
D: NA
DNA: TGTGCCAGCAGCCAAGAGTTAGGAGGGGGGGACCTCACAGATACGCAGTATTTT
CDR3: CASSQELGGGDLTDTQYF

J: TRBJ2-7
size: NA
V: TRBV7-9
D: NA
DNA: TGTGCCAGCAGCGTGGGGGGGCTCTACGAGCAGTACTTC
CDR3: CASSVGGLYEQYF

J: TRBJ2-2
size: NA
V: TRBV24-1
D: NA
DNA: TGTGCCACCAGTGATTCCAGGGTCGGCGCCGGGGAGCTGTTTTTT
CDR3: CATSDSRVGAGELFF

J: TRBJ2-5
size: NA
V: TRBV24-1
D: NA
DNA: TGTGCCACCAGTGACCTTAGCTCGACAGGACAAGAGACCCAGTACTTC
CDR3: CATSDLSSTGQETQYF

J: TRBJ1-3
size: NA
V: TRBV19
D: NA
DNA: TGTGCCAGTAGTATACCAGGGGCTGGAAACACCATATATTTT
CDR3: CASSIPGAGNTIYF

J: TRBJ1-3
size: many
V: TRBV19
D: NA
DNA: TGTGCCAGTAGTATAGGAGGGCCTTATGGAAACACCATATATTTT
CDR3: CASSIGGPYGNTIYF

J: TRBJ2-7
size: NA
V: TRBV11-2
D: TRBD2
DNA: TGTGCCAGCAGCTCCCTAGCGGGGGTGGCCTACGAGCAGTACTTC
CDR3: CASSSLAGVAYEQYF

J: TRBJ1-5
size: NA
V: TRBV7-9
D: TRBD1
DNA: TGTGCCAGCAGCTCCTCAGGGGGATATAGCAATCAGCCCCAGCATTTT
CDR3: CASSSSGGYSNQPQHF